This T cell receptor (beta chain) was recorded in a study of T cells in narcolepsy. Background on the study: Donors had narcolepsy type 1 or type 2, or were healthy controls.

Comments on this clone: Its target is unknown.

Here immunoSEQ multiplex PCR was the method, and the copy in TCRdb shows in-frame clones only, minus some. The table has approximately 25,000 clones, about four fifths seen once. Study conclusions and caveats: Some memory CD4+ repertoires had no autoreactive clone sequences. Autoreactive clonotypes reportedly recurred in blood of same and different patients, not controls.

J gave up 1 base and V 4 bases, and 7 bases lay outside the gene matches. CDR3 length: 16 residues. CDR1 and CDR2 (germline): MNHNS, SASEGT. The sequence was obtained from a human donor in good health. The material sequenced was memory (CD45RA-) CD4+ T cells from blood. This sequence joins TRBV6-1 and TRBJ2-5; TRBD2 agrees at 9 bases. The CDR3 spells CASSVTAGGLQETQYF. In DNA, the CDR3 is TGTGCCAGCAGTGTAACAGCGGGGGGCCTCCAAGAGACCCAGTACTTC.